Each of the 27 T cell receptor beta chains below was sequenced from the same sample in a study of vaccination and CD4 T cells after COVID-19. Sequencing of cultured CD4+ T cell DNA used the Oncomine TCR Beta short-read assay. One entry per CDR3 protein results from TCRdb running MiXCR on the PCR reads. The sample lists roughly 9,000 distinct CDR3 sequences; 45% to 55% were seen once. The sample's treatment: roughly nine-day PBMC culture with coronavirus spike peptide pools or control peptides (ViraFEST assay). Researchers collected the unexposed donor's CD4+ T cells before the COVID-19 pandemic (2011-2018). Their antigens remain unidentified. The sample taken for sequencing was CD4+ T cells from blood, cultured in vitro. The receptors here all came from a human donor in good health.

The V and J genes are TRBV7-9 and TRBJ2-5; maybe TRBD1 (6 bases). The germline CDR1 and CDR2 sequences are SEHNR and FQNEAQ (reference sequence). The CDR3 is made up of 14 amino acids. The V end was cut by 5 bases, the J end by 2 bases, with 12 bases between. CDR3 residues: CASSRDRLQETQYF. The CDR3 DNA reads TGTGCCAGCAGCCGAGACAGGTTACAAGAGACCCAGTACTTC.

The chain uses TRBV20-1 and TRBJ2-7, with TRBD1 matching over 10 bases. Trimming cost V 0 bases and J 0 bases; bases outside gene matches: 2. Germline CDR1 DFQATT, CDR2 SNEGSKA (reference sequence). The CDR3 has 15 residues. The CDR3 region is CSAREWDRGSYEQYF. The CDR3 nucleotides are TGCAGTGCTAGAGAGTGGGACAGGGGCTCCTACGAGCAGTACTTC.

There are a few counts of this clonotype. The rearrangement uses TRBV15 and TRBJ1-5, with TRBD1 matching over 8 bases. The CDR3 covers 17 residues. CDR1 LNHNV and CDR2 YYDKDF come from the germline V gene (reference sequence). J lost 4 bases, V lost 0 bases, and 8 bases had no gene match. CDR3 DNA sequence: TGTGCCACCAGCAGAGATATTAGCCGGACAGGGAATCAGCCCCAGCATTTT. Translation: CATSRDISRTGNQPQHF.

The rearrangement joins TRBV12-3 or TRBV12-4 to TRBJ1-2; 11 bases map to TRBD1. V was pared by 6 bases and J by 6 bases, with 6 bases of the junction left unmatched. The CDR3 covers 14 residues. The CDR3 loop is CASRRTGGSHGYTF. CDR3 nucleotide sequence: TGTGCCAGCAGGAGGACAGGGGGCTCTCATGGCTACACCTTC.

The gene calls are TRBV20-1 and TRBJ2-3, with D possibly being TRBD1 (6 bases). The CDR3 is made up of 14 amino acids. Germline V gene lookup returns CDR1 DFQATT and CDR2 SNEGSKA (reference sequence). V dropped 4 bases and J dropped 3 bases, with 14 bases sitting between them. DNA for the CDR3: TGCAGTGCTACAGGGGCTAGAAATACAGATACGCAGTATTTT. This encodes CSATGARNTDTQYF.

The chain joins TRBV11-2 to TRBJ1-1; D perhaps matches TRBD1 (5 bases). Germline V CDR1 and CDR2: SGHAT, FQNNGV. The length of the CDR3 is 14 residues. Trimming stripped 5 bases from V and 6 bases from J, with 16 bases between. CDR3 loop: CASSLRTGLPEAFF. The DNA of the CDR3 is TGTGCCAGCAGCCTAAGAACGGGACTCCCTGAAGCTTTCTTT.

The chain combines TRBV18 with TRBJ1-2, with 7 nucleotides matching TRBD1. The germline CDR1 and CDR2 sequences are KGHSH and LQKENI. Trimming at V came to 0 bases and at J to 2 bases, leaving 3 bases not matched to a gene. This CDR3 comprises 15 residues. CDR3 region: CASSPPGQPNYGYTF. The CDR3 DNA reads TGTGCCAGCTCACCACCGGGACAGCCAAACTATGGCTACACCTTC.

A single count supports this clonotype. This chain's CDR3 is CATSREQSSYNEQFF. The CDR3 nucleotides read TGTGCCACCAGCAGAGAGCAGTCATCCTACAATGAGCAGTTCTTC. The chain joins TRBV15 to TRBJ2-1; no reliable D call. This CDR3 region has 15 residues. Trimming left V 0 bases short and J 1 base short, with 7 bases between. Germline V gene data show CDR1 as LNHNV and CDR2 as YYDKDF (reference sequence).

Here the CDR3 reads CATSRDLNQPQHF. CDR3 nucleotide sequence: TGTGCCACCAGCAGAGATCTTAATCAGCCCCAGCATTTT. The chain couples TRBV15 to TRBJ1-5; D unclear. Germline loops: CDR1 LNHNV, CDR2 YYDKDF (reference sequence). The CDR3 has 13 residues. Trimming left V 0 bases short and J 4 bases short, with 4 bases between.

This clonotype has only a few counts. The V and J genes are TRBV6-2 or TRBV6-3 and TRBJ1-2; TRBD1 matches 7 bases. The ends lost 4 bases at V and 0 bases at J; junction bases unmatched: 2. CDR3 length: 14 amino acids. CDR1 is MNHEY and CDR2 is SVGEGT in the germline V gene. CDR3 in amino acids: CASSSGGSNYGYTF. The CDR3 DNA reads TGTGCCAGCAGTTCAGGGGGTTCTAACTATGGCTACACCTTC.

The chain employs TRBV10-3 and TRBJ2-6, with D perhaps TRBD1 or TRBD2 (5 bases each). The V and J ends lost 6 bases and 0 bases respectively, with 15 bases between them. CDR3 length: 17 residues. Per germline, CDR1 ENHRY and CDR2 SYGVKD. The CDR3 DNA is TGTGCCATCAGCGTCCGGGACCAGACCTCTGGGGCCAACGTCCTGACTTTC. Translating gives CAISVRDQTSGANVLTF.

The chain uses TRBV28 and TRBJ1-6; D unclear. The CDR3 extends over 15 amino acids. Germline-derived CDR1 and CDR2 are MDHEN and SYDVKM. Trimming shortened V by 6 bases and J by 7 bases, and 16 bases separated the two germline ends. The CDR3 here is CASSRSRTTNSPLHF. The CDR3 DNA reads TGTGCCAGCAGCCGAAGCAGGACTACAAATTCACCCCTCCACTTT. Full variable domain (missing parts from reference TRBV28 and TRBJ1-6): DVKVTQSSRYLVKRTGEKVFLECVQDMDHENMFWYRQDPGLGLRLIYFSYDVKMKEKGDIPEGYSVSREKKERFSLILESASTNQTSMYLCASSRSRTTNSPLHFGNGTRLTVT.

This clonotype appeared a single time. The chain recombines TRBV5-4 with TRBJ2-7; D is possibly TRBD1 or TRBD2 (7 bases each). This CDR3 is built from 15 residues. Trimming took off 3 bases at V and 2 bases at J, with 15 bases between the two ends. From germline, CDR1 is SGHNT and CDR2 YYREEE (reference sequence). DNA for the CDR3: TGTGCCAGCAGCTCCCTCAGGGGGGGCGCCTACGAGCAGTACTTC. Its translation is CASSSLRGGAYEQYF.

This chain connects TRBV12-3 or TRBV12-4 to TRBJ2-3; 8 bases agree with TRBD2. The CDR3 length is 18 residues. V lost 4 bases and J lost 2; bases outside the gene matches: 14. The CDR3 DNA is TGTGCCAGCAGTTGGAACGGGGGGGCCATTACCTCCACAGATACGCAGTATTTT. It yields the protein CASSWNGGAITSTDTQYF.

Written as DNA, the CDR3 is TGTGCCAGGAATCAAGGGGGTTCGACTGAAGCTTTCTTT. Encoded protein: CARNQGGSTEAFF. The J gene is TRBJ1-1, the V gene TRBV2; TRBD1 is a possible D gene (6 bases). The CDR3 runs 13 residues. The V gene's germline CDR1 is SNHLY and CDR2 FYNNEI. Between the trimmed V and J ends, which lost 9 bases and 5 bases, there was a span of 16 bases.

Notes on this clonotype: The CDR3 does not close with the conserved phenylalanine or tryptophan, likely indicating a read error. The rearrangement links TRBV6-1 to TRBJ1-1; no reliable D call. Per germline, CDR1 MNHNS and CDR2 SASEGT. Trimming stripped 6 bases from V and 0 bases from J, with 5 bases between. The CDR3 is 12 amino acids. Here the CDR3 reads CASSQMNTEAFL. CDR3 bases: TGTGCCAGCAGCCAAATGAACACTGAAGCTTTCCTT.

This chain joins TRBV30 and TRBJ2-7; 7 nucleotides align to TRBD1. V dropped 4 bases and J dropped 0; count of bases not matched to a gene: 6. There are 14 residues in the CDR3. CDR1 is GTSNPN and CDR2 is SVGIG in the germline V gene (reference sequence). Here the CDR3 DNA reads TGTGCCTGGACTGACAGGGTCCCCTCCTACGAGCAGTACTTC. Protein sequence: CAWTDRVPSYEQYF.

V and J are TRBV30 and TRBJ2-3; unclear D gene. The germline gives CDR1 GTSNPN, CDR2 SVGIG (reference sequence). This CDR3 comprises 11 residues. Trimming removed 4 bases from V and 6 bases from J, with 8 bases in between. The CDR3 loop is CAWTREDTQYF. The CDR3 DNA sequence: TGTGCCTGGACCCGCGAGGATACGCAGTATTTT.

This clonotype was seen a few times. The CDR3 DNA reads TGTGCCAGCAGCTTTCGGGGGGGCTACACCTTC. This sequence encodes CASSFRGGYTF. The chain is built from TRBV11-2 and TRBJ1-2, with D perhaps matching TRBD1 (5 bases). V dropped 3 bases and J dropped 8 bases, with 7 bases sitting between them. Looked up from germline, CDR1 is SGHAT and CDR2 is FQNNGV. The CDR3 loop spans 11 amino acids.

The chain uses TRBV7-9 and TRBJ1-3; weak D call: TRBD1 (5 bases). The germline V gene encodes CDR1 SEHNR and CDR2 FQNEAQ (reference sequence). V dropped 6 bases and J dropped 0 bases, with 21 bases sitting between them. CDR3 length: 18 residues. The CDR3 spells CASSHHGSGALSGNTIYF. The CDR3 coding sequence is TGTGCCAGCAGTCACCACGGGAGCGGGGCACTCTCTGGAAACACCATATATTTT.

This clonotype was detected a few times. The genes are TRBV7-6 and TRBJ1-5; no clear D gene. V gave up 2 bases and J gave up 6 bases, with 11 bases separating them. Germline lookup yields CDR1 SGHVS and CDR2 FNYEAQ. The CDR3 consists of 14 residues. Written as DNA, the CDR3 is TGTGCCAGCAGCTTATCCCCCACGGGTCAGCCCCAGCATTTT. The encoded protein is CASSLSPTGQPQHF.

The chain links TRBV24-1 to TRBJ1-5; D is perhaps TRBD1 (5 bases). Germline CDR1 reads KGHDR; CDR2 reads SFDVKD. The germline V and J ends were trimmed by 4 bases and 2 bases, with 8 bases remaining between them. The CDR3 extends over 14 amino acids. This chain's CDR3 is CATSEGRGNQPQHF. The CDR3 DNA sequence: TGTGCCACCAGTGAGGGCAGGGGCAATCAGCCCCAGCATTTT.

This chain connects TRBV20-1 to TRBJ1-1; TRBD1 aligns across 10 bases. Germline V gene sequence: CDR1 DFQATT, CDR2 SNEGSKA (reference sequence). The CDR3 extends over 15 amino acids. V was pared by 5 bases and J by 4 bases, with 10 bases of the junction left unmatched. The DNA for the CDR3 is TGCAGTGCTGTACTTCGACAGGGGGCGAGCACTGAAGCTTTCTTT. Protein: CSAVLRQGASTEAFF.

The rearrangement joins TRBV7-6 to TRBJ2-2; TRBD1 or TRBD2 may be the D gene (5 bases each). The V gene's germline CDR1 is SGHVS and CDR2 FNYEAQ. V lost 1 base and J 3 bases, leaving 6 bases between the germline ends. CDR3 size: 14 residues. This CDR3 reads CASSLGGDTGELFF. The CDR3 DNA sequence: TGTGCCAGCAGCTTAGGAGGGGACACCGGGGAGCTGTTTTTT.

The chain carries TRBV20-1 and TRBJ1-1, with TRBD1 matching 8 bases. This CDR3 comprises 16 residues. Germline V gene data show CDR1 as DFQATT and CDR2 as SNEGSKA (reference sequence). V gave up 1 base and J gave up 1 base; unmatched junction bases: 8. CDR3 nucleotides: TGCAGTGCTAGAGGCCGAACGGGGACAGGGAACACTGAAGCTTTCTTT. As protein: CSARGRTGTGNTEAFF.

This chain uses TRBV28 with TRBJ1-1; no reliable D call. Germline CDR1 is MDHEN and CDR2 is SYDVKM. Between the trimmed V and J ends, which lost 2 bases and 5 bases, there was a span of 6 bases. This CDR3 region has 12 residues. This chain's CDR3 is CASSLGWTEAFF. The CDR3 nucleotides are TGTGCCAGCAGTTTAGGATGGACTGAAGCTTTCTTT.

The chain carries TRBV6-1 and TRBJ2-3; 7 bases are shared with TRBD2. The CDR3 has 16 amino acids. The trim removed 6 bases at V and 0 bases at J, leaving 9 bases unmatched. CDR1 and CDR2 from the germline V gene are MNHNS and SASEGT. This CDR3 is CASRSLAGVSTDTQYF. DNA for the CDR3: TGTGCCAGCAGGAGCCTGGCGGGAGTAAGCACAGATACGCAGTATTTT.